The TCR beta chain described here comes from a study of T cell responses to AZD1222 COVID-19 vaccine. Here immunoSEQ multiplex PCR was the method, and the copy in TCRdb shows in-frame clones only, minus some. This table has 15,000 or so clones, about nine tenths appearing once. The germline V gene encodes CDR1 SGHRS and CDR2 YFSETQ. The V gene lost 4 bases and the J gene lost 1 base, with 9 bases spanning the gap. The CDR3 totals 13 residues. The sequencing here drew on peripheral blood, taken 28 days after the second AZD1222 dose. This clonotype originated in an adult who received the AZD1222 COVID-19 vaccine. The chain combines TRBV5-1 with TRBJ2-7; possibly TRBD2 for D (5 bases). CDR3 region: CASSRRGSYEQYF. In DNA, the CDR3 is TGCGCCAGCAGCCGCCGCGGGTCCTACGAGCAGTACTTC.